These 18 T cell receptor beta chains were sequenced from one sample in a study of cytomegalovirus exposure and HLA in healthy donors. PCR amplification relied on 60 Vbeta primers (plus 13 Jbeta primers). Profiled with immunoSEQ multiplex PCR; TCRdb holds only in-frame clones, not every one. The table includes about 180,000 clones, 75% to 90% detected once. Sequencing used PBMCs. The source is a boy younger than 10 in good health and CMV-seronegative.

The gene calls are TRBV7-2 and TRBJ1-3; D possibly corresponds to TRBD1 (5 bases). The ends were cut back, 0 bases at V and 4 bases at J, with 16 bases in the middle. CDR1 is SGHTA, CDR2 FQGNSA, per germline. The CDR3 contains 17 residues. Written as DNA, the CDR3 is TGTGCCAGCAGCTTAGCGGCAGCAGGGAGGAGGGGAAACACCATATATTTT. Protein sequence: CASSLAAAGRRGNTIYF.

The J gene is TRBJ1-2, the V gene TRBV28; no clear D gene. V was pared by 6 bases and J by 5 bases, with 13 bases between. The CDR3 spans 13 residues. Germline CDR1 reads MDHEN; CDR2 reads SYDVKM. Written as DNA, the CDR3 is TGTGCCAGCAGGGAACGGAGCGTTTATGGCTACACCTTC. Its translation is CASRERSVYGYTF.

This chain links TRBV30 with TRBJ1-5; 9 bases fit TRBD1. Germline V lookup: CDR1 GTSNPN, CDR2 SVGIG (reference sequence). The CDR3 has 14 amino acids. Germline trimming cut 6 bases from V and 6 bases from J; bases unmatched to any gene: 9. CDR3 nucleotides: TGTGCCTGCCGAGGACAGGGGAGCGCTCAGCCCCAGCATTTT. This sequence encodes CACRGQGSAQPQHF.

The chain links TRBV14 to TRBJ2-7, with TRBD1 matching over 9 bases. Germline V gene lookup returns CDR1 SGHDN and CDR2 FVKESK. Trimming took 4 bases from V and 5 from J; bases not matched to a gene: 3. The CDR3 covers 13 residues. Here the CDR3 reads CASSRQGVDEQYF. CDR3 coding DNA: TGTGCCAGCAGCCGACAGGGGGTAGACGAGCAGTACTTC.

The chain recombines TRBV5-4 with TRBJ1-5; the D is unclear. CDR1 SGHNT and CDR2 YYREEE come from the germline V gene (reference sequence). Trimming took 3 bases from V and 6 from J, leaving 7 bases between them. CDR3 size: 12 residues. The CDR3: CASSSEGQPQHF. The CDR3 DNA follows: TGTGCCAGCAGCTCGGAGGGTCAGCCCCAGCATTTT.

The rearrangement links TRBV7-3 to TRBJ2-1; TRBD2 agrees at 12 bases. The CDR3 totals 16 residues. With 5 bases clipped from V and 7 bases from J, the junction kept 9 bases outside the gene matches. Germline CDR1 SGHTA, CDR2 FQGTGA. The CDR3 here is CASSPQGLAGFNEQFF. CDR3 bases: TGTGCCAGCAGCCCCCAAGGACTAGCGGGGTTTAATGAGCAGTTCTTC.

The rearrangement links TRBV10-2 to TRBJ2-2; TRBD2 agrees at 8 bases. This CDR3 has 15 residues. V shed 2 bases and J 6 bases; nucleotides not matched to a gene: 5. Germline loops: CDR1 WSHSY, CDR2 SAAADI. CDR3 sequence (DNA): TGCGCCAGCAGTGAGCCCAGCGGGAGTCCCGGGGAGCTGTTTTTT. It codes for CASSEPSGSPGELFF.

The V call is TRBV5-4, the J call TRBJ2-5; D is undetermined. The CDR3 runs 14 residues. CDR1 is SGHNT, CDR2 YYREEE, per germline (reference sequence). The V end lost 1 base, the J end lost 6 bases, and 13 bases lay between the germline ends. This CDR3 reads CASSLTSFRKTQYF. In DNA form, the CDR3 reads TGTGCCAGCAGCTTGACATCCTTCAGGAAGACCCAGTACTTC.

The chain has TRBV14 and TRBJ2-7; TRBD2 aligns across 8 bases. CDR1 is SGHDN and CDR2 is FVKESK in the germline V gene. This CDR3 is 15 amino acids long. After removal of 1 base from V and 1 base from J, the junction contained 3 bases not matched to a gene. CDR3 coding DNA: TGTGCCAGCAGCCAAGCCCTAGCGGGTTCCTACGAGCAGTACTTC. The encoded protein is CASSQALAGSYEQYF.

V usage is TRBV7-6 and J usage is TRBJ2-5; 9 nucleotides align to TRBD2. This CDR3 spans 17 amino acids. J lost 7 bases, V lost 5 bases, and 17 bases had no gene match. Germline CDR1 is SGHVS and CDR2 is FNYEAQ. The CDR3 reads CASSPPAERGARGTQYF. The CDR3 coding sequence is TGTGCCAGCAGCCCCCCAGCCGAGCGGGGGGCCCGTGGGACCCAGTACTTC.

V usage is TRBV30 and J usage is TRBJ2-5; 7 bases match TRBD2. CDR3 length equals 11 residues. The V and J ends lost 7 bases and 6 bases, in that order; junction bases with no gene match: 5. In germline, CDR1 is GTSNPN, CDR2 SVGIG (reference sequence). The CDR3 loop reads CAFGRQKTQYF. DNA for the CDR3: TGTGCCTTCGGGAGGCAGAAGACCCAGTACTTC.

This chain connects TRBV10-3 to TRBJ2-1, with TRBD2 as a possible D gene (6 bases). CDR3 size: 14 residues. The germline V and J ends were trimmed by 6 bases and 0 bases, with 9 bases remaining between them. The germline V gene encodes CDR1 ENHRY and CDR2 SYGVKD. In nucleotides, the CDR3 is TGTGCCATCAGGGGGACTTCCTCCTACAATGAGCAGTTCTTC. Protein: CAIRGTSSYNEQFF.

V usage is TRBV5-6 and J usage is TRBJ1-2, with D unclear. Germline V gene data show CDR1 as SGHDT and CDR2 as YYEEEE. With 7 bases removed from V and 3 bases from J, the gap between germline ends came to 10 bases. CDR3 length equals 12 residues. DNA of the CDR3: TGTGCCAGCCAGGAGGGTTACTATGGCTACACCTTC. Translated, it gives CASQEGYYGYTF.

This chain links TRBV2 with TRBJ2-6; 8 nucleotides align to TRBD1. Losses at the gene ends were 5 bases for V and 2 bases for J; bases not matched to a gene: 8. This CDR3 comprises 17 residues. Germline CDR1 is SNHLY and CDR2 is FYNNEI. CDR3 bases: TGTGCCAGCAGTCCCGGGACAGGAAAACCTGGGGCCAACGTCCTGACTTTC. Residues: CASSPGTGKPGANVLTF.

This CDR3 reads CASSRQGSEQYV. The CDR3 DNA reads TGTGCCAGCAGCCGACAGGGTTCCGAGCAGTACGTC. The V gene is TRBV5-6, the J gene TRBJ2-7, with 7 bases fitting TRBD1. Germline V CDR1 and CDR2: SGHDT, YYEEEE. Trimming took 4 bases from V and 6 from J; bases not matched to a gene: 4. This CDR3 contains 12 residues.

DNA for the CDR3: TGTGCCAGCAGGGGACACCCGAGCTCTGGAAACACCATATATTTT. Translation gives CASRGHPSSGNTIYF. V is TRBV6-5 and J is TRBJ1-3; possible D gene TRBD1, 6 bases. Germline loops: CDR1 MNHEY, CDR2 SVGAGI. V was cut by 6 bases and J by 0 bases, with 12 bases left in between. The CDR3 is 15 residues long.

The gene calls are TRBV4-1 and TRBJ2-7; the match to TRBD2 covers 8 bases. Germline-derived CDR1 and CDR2 are MGHRA and YSYEKL. The ends lost 1 base at V and 2 bases at J; junction bases unmatched: 4. The CDR3 is 15 residues long. CDR3 DNA: TGCGCCAGCAGCCAAGTAGCGGGGACTACCTACGAGCAGTACGTC. Translated: CASSQVAGTTYEQYV.

The chain links TRBV7-2 to TRBJ2-1; 12 bases map to TRBD2. This CDR3 is 16 amino acids long. Looked up from germline, CDR1 is SGHTA and CDR2 is FQGNSA. Trimming cost V 1 base and J 8 bases; bases outside gene matches: 6. CDR3 in amino acids: CASSLETSGGQHEQFF. DNA of the CDR3: TGTGCCAGCAGCTTAGAGACTAGCGGGGGCCAGCATGAGCAGTTCTTC.